One sample yielded the 26 T cell receptor beta chains listed below, sequenced in a study of T cells expressing NK-cell markers (TCRdb year 2020). Receptor libraries were prepared by 5' RACE. Sequenced on an Illumina HiSeq 2000. Each entry corresponds to one CDR3 protein sequence from reads that TCRdb reprocessed, and DNA is not given. The record for this sample contains about 150,000 distinct CDR3 sequences. The ten top clones hold 37% of the sample. Input material: blood T cells: a sorted CD56 or NKG2C T cell subset, CD4+ or CD8+ T cells, or bulk PBMC T cells (not recorded which). The receptors shown here come from a woman between 50 and 59 years old in good health. Donor details come from another sample of the same person, matched by shared clones.

The CDR3 protein is CASSLTGSNSPLHF. This chain joins TRBV5-6 and TRBJ1-6; TCRdb gives TRBD1 as the D gene, but with no DNA this cannot be confirmed. The germline V gene encodes CDR1 SGHDT and CDR2 YYEEEE. This CDR3 spans 14 amino acids.

The chain carries TRBV6-5 and TRBJ1-5; the TRBD1 assignment by TCRdb is unverifiable without DNA. The CDR3 is made up of 13 amino acids. Germline V gives CDR1 MNHEY, CDR2 SVGAGI. This CDR3 reads CASRRGENQPQHF.

The CDR3 loop reads CASSSRDSPSGEQYF. The chain carries TRBV7-6 and TRBJ2-7; the TCRdb D gene call, TRBD2, has no DNA to confirm it. Per germline, CDR1 SGHVS and CDR2 FNYEAQ. The length of the CDR3 is 15 residues.

The genes are TRBV30 and TRBJ2-1. Germline values: CDR1 GTSNPN, CDR2 SVGIG (reference sequence). The CDR3 consists of 11 residues. The CDR3 reads CAWRGYNEQFF. The full variable domain, completed using reference TRBV30 and TRBJ2-1, is SQTIHQWPATLVQPVGSPLSLECTVEGTSNPNLYWYRQAAGRGLQLLFYSVGIGQISSEVPQNLSASRPQDRQFILSSKKLLLSDSGFYLCAWRGYNEQFFGPGTRLTVL.

The CDR3 protein is CASSGRKGEISTDTQYF. This rearrangement joins TRBV10-2 to TRBJ2-3. Germline CDR1 reads WSHSY; CDR2 reads SAAADI. The length of the CDR3 is 17 residues.

This chain uses TRBV6-5 with TRBJ2-1. Germline V CDR1 and CDR2: MNHEY, SVGAGI. The CDR3 length is 13 residues. CDR3 residues: CATSLGSYNEQFF.

The CDR3 loop is CASSTRDQSSYNEQFF. The chain recombines TRBV4-1 with TRBJ2-1; TCRdb's D call of TRBD1 is untestable without DNA. Germline assignment: CDR1 MGHRA and CDR2 YSYEKL. The CDR3 consists of 16 residues.

This sequence joins TRBV6-2 or TRBV6-3 and TRBJ1-1; TCRdb's D call, TRBD1, is unchecked because there is no DNA. This CDR3 region has 13 residues. The germline CDR1 and CDR2 sequences are MNHEY and SVGEGT. The CDR3 spells CASGPGWNTEAFF.

The genes are TRBV20-1 and TRBJ2-1; TCRdb picks TRBD2, but there is no DNA to check that call. Germline V gene lookup returns CDR1 DFQATT and CDR2 SNEGSKA (reference sequence). The CDR3 extends over 15 amino acids. The CDR3 region is CSARDSSGSPLEQFF.

The rearrangement uses TRBV12-3 or TRBV12-4 and TRBJ2-5; TCRdb's D gene call, TRBD2, goes unchecked for lack of DNA. CDR3 length equals 17 residues. The CDR3 loop is CASSYLEGTTSQETQYF.

CDR3 sequence: CASSPGQERETQYF. The chain links TRBV9 to TRBJ2-5; there is no DNA to check the TCRdb D call of TRBD1. Looked up from germline, CDR1 is SGDLS and CDR2 is YYNGEE. CDR3 size: 14 residues.

The chain carries TRBV12-3 or TRBV12-4 and TRBJ2-7; TCRdb's D call, TRBD2, is unchecked because there is no DNA. CDR3 length: 13 amino acids. CDR3 in amino acids: CASSFAEKREQYF.

The chain joins TRBV10-1 to TRBJ2-3; TCRdb designates TRBD2, a call that cannot be tested without DNA. The CDR3 totals 15 residues. Germline V CDR1 and CDR2: WNHNN, SYGVQD (reference sequence). CDR3 region: CASSEGTSHTDTQYF.

The V call is TRBV14, the J call TRBJ1-6. This CDR3 contains 18 residues. The germline CDR1 and CDR2 sequences are SGHDN and FVKESK. The CDR3 sequence is CASSHPTGRVSYNSPLHF.

This rearrangement joins TRBV19 to TRBJ2-1; TCRdb indicates TRBD1, and absent DNA this call remains unverified. Germline lookup yields CDR1 LNHDA and CDR2 SQIVND (reference sequence). There are 14 residues in the CDR3. The CDR3 loop reads CASSIQGSGNEQFF.

V is TRBV2 and J is TRBJ1-6. The CDR3 contains 11 residues. Germline V gives CDR1 SNHLY, CDR2 FYNNEI. The CDR3 here is CASSESSPLHF.

The chain joins TRBV13 to TRBJ2-1; TCRdb reports TRBD2, a call that lacks DNA to check it against. Germline CDR1 reads PRHDT; CDR2 reads FYEKMQ (reference sequence). CDR3 size: 14 residues. CDR3 sequence: CASSFIAGLDEQFF.

V usage is TRBV29-1 and J usage is TRBJ1-1; without DNA, the TCRdb call of TRBD1 cannot be checked. The CDR3 has 14 residues. The germline CDR1 and CDR2 sequences are SQVTM and ANQGSEA. The CDR3: CSVALVGMNTEAFF.

The gene calls are TRBV10-2 and TRBJ2-1; TCRdb proposes TRBD2, but this gene call is untestable without DNA. The germline CDR1 and CDR2 sequences are WSHSY and SAAADI. This CDR3 comprises 12 residues. CDR3 protein: CASGSSFDEQFF.

This sequence joins TRBV6-5 and TRBJ2-2; TCRdb outputs TRBD1, but without DNA this stays unchecked. Germline CDR1 and CDR2: MNHEY and SVGAGI. The CDR3 is 13 amino acids. The CDR3 reads CASSAGYSGELFF.

The V call is TRBV4-2, the J call TRBJ2-1; the D gene TCRdb calls, TRBD2, cannot be checked with no DNA. In germline, CDR1 is LGHNA, CDR2 YNFKEQ. The CDR3 length is 15 residues. CDR3 in amino acids: CASSLSVTRDNEQFF.

J is TRBJ2-1 and V is TRBV6-1; TCRdb's D call, TRBD1, is unchecked because there is no DNA. CDR3 length: 14 amino acids. Germline-derived CDR1 and CDR2 are MNHNS and SASEGT. The CDR3 loop reads CASRPPVGDREQFF.

The rearrangement links TRBV28 to TRBJ1-2; TCRdb designates TRBD1, a call that cannot be tested without DNA. Germline V CDR1 and CDR2: MDHEN, SYDVKM. The CDR3 runs 18 residues. The CDR3 loop is CASSVGPTHREQVYGYTF.

V is TRBV12-3 or TRBV12-4 and J is TRBJ2-5; TCRdb names TRBD2, which stays unverified in the absence of DNA. This CDR3 has 15 residues. The CDR3 protein is CASSPYSSGQETQYF.

V gene TRBV19 combines with J gene TRBJ2-1; the TCRdb D gene call, TRBD2, has no DNA to confirm it. The CDR3 is made up of 17 amino acids. Germline values: CDR1 LNHDA, CDR2 SQIVND (reference sequence). CDR3 amino acids: CASSARLAGGLGNEQFF.

The chain has TRBV5-1 and TRBJ2-5; no DNA is available, so the TRBD2 call from TCRdb remains unchecked. From germline, CDR1 is SGHRS and CDR2 YFSETQ. The CDR3 is made up of 17 amino acids. CDR3 region: CASSSSQIETGAETQYF.